This T cell receptor (beta chain) was captured in a study of neurological immune-mediated disorders. Whole-study results and caveats: HTLV-1-associated myelopathy showed the most TCR clonal expansion; multiple sclerosis the least, below healthy controls.

The cDNA was generated by 5'RACE with 10-nucleotide random UMIs. Over 170 million TCR-beta sequences (from 15-18 subjects) were yielded by each sequencing run. TCRdb fed the 5' RACE reads into MiXCR, producing one record per CDR3 protein. The repertoire holds around 41,000 distinct CDR3 sequences, approximately 15% seen once, with 3.5% to 4.5% in the top ten. Germline trimming cut 6 bases from V and 9 bases from J; bases unmatched to any gene: 17. CDR1 and CDR2 from the germline V gene are SGHTA and FQGNSA. This CDR3 has 15 residues. Approximately 920,000 sorted CD4+ or CD8+ T cells made each library. This clonotype was seen repeatedly, ten times or more. Antigen: not known.

The V and J genes are TRBV7-2 and TRBJ2-7; 7 nucleotides line up with TRBD1. The clonotype was recovered from a woman aged 60-70 years with HTLV-1-associated myelopathy (HAM/TSP). The sample consisted of CD4+ T cells from blood. CDR3 nucleotide sequence: TGTGCCAGCAGGCCTACGACCGGGACAGCCTTAGGGCAGTACTTC. Its translation: CASRPTTGTALGQYF.